Listed below are T cell receptor beta chains from one sample, sequenced in a study of metastatic and nonmetastatic thyroid tumors. TCRdb re-called the PCR reads through MiXCR. The sample records about 43,000 clones, about 3.2% being singletons. The sample consisted of blood. The source of these receptors is a female donor with papillary thyroid cancer or a benign thyroid nodule (not recorded which). Some clones in this sample may be carry-over from other donors' samples. Both conserved end residues are part of each CDR3. D genes are given only for firm matches. Size values are once, few and many counts, or a class for expanded clones, and some rows have none.

D	V	J	size	CDR3	DNA
-	TRBV7-9	TRBJ1-5	-	CASSLGTPNQPQHF	TGTGCCAGCAGCTTAGGGACCCCCAATCAGCCCCAGCATTTT
TRBD2	TRBV12-3/TRBV12-4	TRBJ2-1	-	CASSLTGLARGPIYNEQFF	TGTGCCAGCAGTTTAACAGGACTAGCGAGAGGGCCCATCTACAATGAGCAGTTCTTC
-	TRBV28	TRBJ1-4	many	CASSPNRYPTNEKLFF	TGTGCCAGCAGTCCGAACAGATATCCAACTAATGAAAAACTGTTTTTT
-	TRBV6-1	TRBJ2-1	many	CASSREGGLAAYNEQFF	TGTGCCAGCAGTCGAGAAGGGGGGCTAGCGGCCTACAATGAGCAGTTCTTC
-	TRBV6-1	TRBJ2-2	few	CASNKDGANTGELFF	TGTGCCAGCAACAAGGACGGCGCGAACACCGGGGAGCTGTTTTTT
TRBD1	TRBV5-1	TRBJ1-1	few	CASSLAGGAWAFF	TGTGCCAGCAGCTTGGCAGGGGGCGCTTGGGCTTTCTTT
TRBD1	TRBV13	TRBJ2-5	many	CASSPRLSTQGAQETQYF	TGTGCCAGCAGCCCACGACTCTCGACCCAGGGGGCCCAAGAGACCCAGTACTTC
-	TRBV20-1	TRBJ1-1	many	CSASSAIQGNTEAFF	TGCAGTGCAAGTAGTGCGATACAGGGGAACACTGAAGCTTTCTTT
-	TRBV5-6	TRBJ2-1	many	CASSSWDREVNEQFF	TGTGCCAGCAGCTCGTGGGACCGCGAGGTCAATGAGCAGTTCTTC
TRBD2	TRBV3-1	TRBJ2-3	many	CASSDGLAVTDTQYF	TGTGCCAGCAGCGATGGACTAGCGGTCACAGATACGCAGTATTTT
-	TRBV24-1	TRBJ2-1	few	CATSSGLKREQFF	TGTGCCACCAGTTCCGGACTAAAAAGAGAGCAGTTCTTC
TRBD2	TRBV4-1	TRBJ2-3	many	CASRGRAGGTDTQYF	TGCGCCAGCAGGGGACGGGCGGGAGGGACAGATACGCAGTATTTT
TRBD2	TRBV11-2	TRBJ2-2	medium-sized	CASSLAHTSGNLMGPGELFF	TGTGCCAGCAGCTTAGCTCATACTAGCGGGAACTTAATGGGGCCCGGGGAGCTGTTTTTT
-	TRBV6-2/TRBV6-3	TRBJ1-1	many	CASSPDRREAFF	TGTGCCAGCAGTCCCGACCGGCGGGAAGCTTTCTTT
-	TRBV28	TRBJ2-3	few	CASSTSSTDTQYF	TGTGCCAGCAGTACGTCCAGCACAGATACGCAGTATTTT
TRBD2	TRBV11-2	TRBJ2-1	few	CASSGLAGPRNEQFF	TGTGCCAGCAGTGGACTAGCGGGCCCACGCAATGAGCAGTTCTTC
-	TRBV12-3/TRBV12-4	TRBJ2-5	many	CASKSGLQETQYF	TGTGCCAGCAAGAGCGGACTCCAAGAGACCCAGTACTTC
-	TRBV20-1	TRBJ1-1	many	CSAQYQRADTEAFF	TGCAGTGCACAATATCAGAGGGCCGACACTGAAGCTTTCTTT
-	TRBV6-1	TRBJ2-3	many	CASRSTEPSTDTQYF	TGTGCCAGCAGATCAACTGAACCTAGCACAGATACGCAGTATTTT
-	TRBV3-1	TRBJ2-7	many	CASSGGLRDSTYEQYF	TGTGCCAGCAGCGGCGGACTCCGGGACTCCACCTACGAGCAGTACTTC
-	TRBV3-1	TRBJ2-5	few	CASSHGGTQETQYF	TGTGCCAGCAGTCACGGTGGGACGCAAGAGACCCAGTACTTC
-	TRBV15	TRBJ2-7	many	CATSRGDRGNYEQYF	TGTGCCACCAGCAGAGGGGATAGGGGGAATTACGAGCAGTACTTC
-	TRBV7-3	TRBJ2-1	many	CASSLSPRGRNEQFF	TGTGCCAGCAGCTTAAGCCCGCGGGGTCGGAATGAGCAGTTCTTC
-	TRBV9	TRBJ1-6	few	CASSVQGQGRDSPLHF	TGTGCCAGCAGCGTACAAGGCCAGGGGAGGGATTCACCCCTCCACTTT
TRBD1	TRBV28	TRBJ1-1	many	CASRTPGTGFFEAFF	TGTGCCAGCAGGACTCCCGGGACAGGGTTTTTTGAAGCTTTCTTT
-	TRBV20-1	TRBJ1-1	many	CSARVSGAVTEAFF	TGCAGTGCTAGAGTTTCCGGGGCCGTTACTGAAGCTTTCTTT
-	TRBV6-1	TRBJ1-2	-	CASSPLRQGITF	TGTGCCAGCAGTCCCCTCCGGCAGGGGATAACCTTC
TRBD1	TRBV6-1	TRBJ1-1	many	CASRGLTGGAFF	TGTGCCAGCAGAGGGTTAACAGGGGGGGCTTTCTTT
-	TRBV5-5	TRBJ2-7	many	CASSLHWPHTSYEQYF	TGTGCCAGCAGCTTGCACTGGCCTCACACCTCCTACGAGCAGTACTTC
-	TRBV6-2/TRBV6-3	TRBJ1-4	-	CASSPRVIGEKLFF	TGTGCCAGCAGCCCTAGGGTCATCGGTGAAAAACTGTTTTTT
TRBD1	TRBV5-1	TRBJ1-4	many	CASSVYRGQNEKLFF	TGCGCCAGCAGCGTATACAGGGGGCAGAATGAAAAACTGTTTTTT
-	TRBV19	TRBJ1-3	few	CASSTFGLSSGNTIYF	TGTGCCAGTAGTACGTTTGGACTGAGCTCTGGAAACACCATATATTTT
TRBD1	TRBV20-1	TRBJ2-3	few	CSARGTGGTDTQYF	TGCAGTGCTAGGGGGACAGGGGGAACAGATACGCAGTATTTT
-	TRBV7-2	TRBJ2-7	many	CASQSSVGRAGHEQYF	TGTGCCAGCCAATCATCAGTGGGCAGGGCGGGCCACGAGCAGTACTTC
TRBD2	TRBV30	TRBJ2-4	many	CAWSRGGEGQNIQYF	TGTGCCTGGAGCCGCGGCGGGGAGGGCCAAAACATTCAGTACTTC
-	TRBV7-9	TRBJ2-7	many	CASSWDWDLDEQYF	TGTGCCAGCAGTTGGGACTGGGATTTGGACGAGCAGTACTTC
-	TRBV28	TRBJ2-6	-	CASRAPGNGANVLTF	TGTGCCAGCCGAGCCCCCGGGAATGGGGCCAACGTCCTGACTTTC
-	TRBV20-1	TRBJ2-1	many	CSAGKNLGKYNEQFF	TGCAGTGCTGGAAAAAACTTAGGAAAGTACAATGAGCAGTTCTTC
TRBD1	TRBV28	TRBJ1-2	-	CASSRGTDYGYTF	TGTGCCAGCAGCCGCGGGACAGACTATGGCTACACCTTC
TRBD1	TRBV20-1	TRBJ1-5	many	CSASYRGGDQPQHF	TGCAGTGCTAGCTACAGGGGGGGGGATCAGCCCCAGCATTTT
-	TRBV6-1	TRBJ1-6	-	CASSDPAVGRSPLHF	TGTGCCAGCAGTGACCCGGCGGTAGGACGATCACCCCTCCACTTT
-	TRBV5-1	TRBJ1-2	many	CASSLSGESYGYTF	TGCGCCAGCAGCTTATCAGGGGAAAGCTATGGCTACACCTTC
-	TRBV6-1	TRBJ2-7	many	CASSPGWGDSSYEQYF	TGTGCCAGCAGCCCCGGGTGGGGGGACAGCTCCTACGAGCAGTACTTC
-	TRBV6-2/TRBV6-3	TRBJ1-2	few	CASTIGQGYGYTF	TGTGCCAGCACCATAGGGCAGGGGTATGGCTACACCTTC
-	TRBV3-1	TRBJ2-7	-	CSSSQGRDGEQYF	TGTTCCAGCAGCCAGGGTCGGGATGGCGAGCAGTACTTC
TRBD2	TRBV2	TRBJ2-7	few	CASTTRAGVGYEQYF	TGTGCCAGCACAACGAGAGCGGGAGTCGGCTACGAGCAGTACTTC
-	TRBV6-6	TRBJ1-3	few	CASSYSWTSGNTIYF	TGTGCCAGCAGTTACTCGTGGACCTCAGGAAACACCATATATTTT